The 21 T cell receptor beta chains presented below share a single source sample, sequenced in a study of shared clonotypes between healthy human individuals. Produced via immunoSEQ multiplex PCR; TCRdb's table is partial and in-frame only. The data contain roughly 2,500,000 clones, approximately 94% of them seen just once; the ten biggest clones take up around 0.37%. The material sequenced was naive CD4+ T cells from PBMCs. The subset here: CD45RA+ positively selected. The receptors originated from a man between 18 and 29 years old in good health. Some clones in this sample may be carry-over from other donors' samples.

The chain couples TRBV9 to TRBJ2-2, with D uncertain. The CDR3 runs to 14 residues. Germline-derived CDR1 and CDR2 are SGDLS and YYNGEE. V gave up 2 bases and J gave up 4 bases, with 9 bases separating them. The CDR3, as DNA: TGTGCCAGCAGCGTTTTAACTGCCACCGGGGAGCTGTTTTTT. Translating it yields CASSVLTATGELFF.

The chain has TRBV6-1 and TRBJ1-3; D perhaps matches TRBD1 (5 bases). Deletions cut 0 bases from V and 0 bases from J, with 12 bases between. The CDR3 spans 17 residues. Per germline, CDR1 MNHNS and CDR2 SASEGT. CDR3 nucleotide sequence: TGTGCCAGCAGTGAAGCAGTCGGGGCGAGCTCTGGAAACACCATATATTTT. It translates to CASSEAVGASSGNTIYF.

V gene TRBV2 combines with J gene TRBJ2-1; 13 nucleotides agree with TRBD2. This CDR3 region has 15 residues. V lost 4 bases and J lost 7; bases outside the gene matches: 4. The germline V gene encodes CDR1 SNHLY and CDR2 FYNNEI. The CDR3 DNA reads TGTGCCAGCAGTGCACTAGCGGGAGGGGTAAATGAGCAGTTCTTC. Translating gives CASSALAGGVNEQFF. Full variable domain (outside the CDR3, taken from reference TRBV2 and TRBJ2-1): EPEVTQTPSHQVTQMGQEVILRCVPISNHLYFYWYRQILGQKVEFLVSFYNNEISEKSEIFDDQFSVERPDGSNFTLKIRSTKLEDSAMYFCASSALAGGVNEQFFGPGTRLTVL.

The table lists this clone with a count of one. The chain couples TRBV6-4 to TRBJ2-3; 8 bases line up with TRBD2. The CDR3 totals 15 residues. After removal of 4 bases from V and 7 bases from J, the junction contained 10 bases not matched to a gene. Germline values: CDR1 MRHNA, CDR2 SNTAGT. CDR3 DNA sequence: TGTGCCAGCAGTGCGACTAGCGTACTACCAAATACGCAGTATTTT. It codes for CASSATSVLPNTQYF.

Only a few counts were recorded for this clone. This CDR3 reads CASSLRQGNEKLFF. The CDR3 DNA is TGTGCCAGCAGCTTACGGCAGGGGAATGAAAAACTGTTTTTT. The chain carries TRBV5-6 and TRBJ1-4; TRBD1 is a possible D gene (6 bases). Germline V gene lookup returns CDR1 SGHDT and CDR2 YYEEEE. The CDR3 contains 14 residues. V lost 2 bases and J lost 5, with 10 bases in between.

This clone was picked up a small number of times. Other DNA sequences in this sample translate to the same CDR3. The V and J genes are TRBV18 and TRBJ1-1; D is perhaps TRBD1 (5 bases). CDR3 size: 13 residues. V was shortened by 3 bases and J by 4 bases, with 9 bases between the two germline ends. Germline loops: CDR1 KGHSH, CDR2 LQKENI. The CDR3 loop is CASSPQGGTEAFF. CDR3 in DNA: TGTGCCAGCTCACCGCAGGGTGGCACTGAAGCTTTCTTT.

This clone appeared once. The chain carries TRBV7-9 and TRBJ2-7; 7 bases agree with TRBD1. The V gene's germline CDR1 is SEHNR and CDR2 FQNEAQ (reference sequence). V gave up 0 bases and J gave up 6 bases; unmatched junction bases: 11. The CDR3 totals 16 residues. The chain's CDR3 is CASSLAVGGGLGEQYF. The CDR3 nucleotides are TGTGCCAGCAGCTTAGCGGTAGGGGGCGGGTTGGGCGAGCAGTACTTC.

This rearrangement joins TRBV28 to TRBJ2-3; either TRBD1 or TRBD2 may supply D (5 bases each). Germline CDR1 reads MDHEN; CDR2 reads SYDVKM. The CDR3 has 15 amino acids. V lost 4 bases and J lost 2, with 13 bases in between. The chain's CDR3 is CASSSLGTDTDTQYF. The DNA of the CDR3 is TGTGCCAGCAGTTCCCTCGGGACGGACACAGATACGCAGTATTTT.

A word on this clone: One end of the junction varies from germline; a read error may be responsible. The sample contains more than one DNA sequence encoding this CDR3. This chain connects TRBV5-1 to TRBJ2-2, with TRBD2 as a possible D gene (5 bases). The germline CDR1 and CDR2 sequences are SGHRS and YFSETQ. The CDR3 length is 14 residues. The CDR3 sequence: CASSFSGNTGELFF. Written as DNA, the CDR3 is TGCGCCAGCAGCTTCTCGGGGAACACTGGGGAGCTGTTTTTT.

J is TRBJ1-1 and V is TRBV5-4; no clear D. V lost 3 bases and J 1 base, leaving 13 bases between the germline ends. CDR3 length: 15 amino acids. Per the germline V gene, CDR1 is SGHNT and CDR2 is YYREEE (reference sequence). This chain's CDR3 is CASSSPKIGNTEAFF. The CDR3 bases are TGTGCCAGCAGCTCCCCTAAGATAGGGAACACTGAAGCTTTCTTT.

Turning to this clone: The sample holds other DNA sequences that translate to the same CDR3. CDR3 coding DNA: TGTGCCAGTAGTATCGGACAGGGGTTGAACACTGAAGCTTTCTTT. It specifies CASSIGQGLNTEAFF. The chain joins TRBV19 to TRBJ1-1; 9 bases are a match to TRBD1. The V and J ends lost 3 bases and 0 bases, in that order; junction bases with no gene match: 2. This CDR3 region has 15 residues. Germline loops: CDR1 LNHDA, CDR2 SQIVND (reference sequence).

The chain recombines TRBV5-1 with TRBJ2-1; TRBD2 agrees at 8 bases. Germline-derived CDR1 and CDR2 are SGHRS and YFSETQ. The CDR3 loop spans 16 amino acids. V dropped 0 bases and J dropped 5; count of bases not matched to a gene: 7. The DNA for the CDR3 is TGCGCCAGCAGCTTGGGGGTTAGCGGGATCCACAATGAGCAGTTCTTC. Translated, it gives CASSLGVSGIHNEQFF.

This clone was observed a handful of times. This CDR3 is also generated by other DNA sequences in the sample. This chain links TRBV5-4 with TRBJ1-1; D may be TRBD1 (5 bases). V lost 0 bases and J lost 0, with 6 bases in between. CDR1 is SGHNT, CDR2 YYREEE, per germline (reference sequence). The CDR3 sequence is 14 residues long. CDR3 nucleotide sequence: TGTGCCAGCAGCTTGGGGGGGGTGAACACTGAAGCTTTCTTT. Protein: CASSLGGVNTEAFF.

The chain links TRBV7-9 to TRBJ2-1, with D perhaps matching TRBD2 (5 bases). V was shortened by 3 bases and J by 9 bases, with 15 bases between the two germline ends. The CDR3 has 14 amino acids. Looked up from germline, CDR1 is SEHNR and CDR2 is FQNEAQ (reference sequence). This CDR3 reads CASSLITSGGEQFF. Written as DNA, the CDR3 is TGTGCCAGCAGCTTGATAACTAGTGGCGGTGAGCAGTTCTTC.

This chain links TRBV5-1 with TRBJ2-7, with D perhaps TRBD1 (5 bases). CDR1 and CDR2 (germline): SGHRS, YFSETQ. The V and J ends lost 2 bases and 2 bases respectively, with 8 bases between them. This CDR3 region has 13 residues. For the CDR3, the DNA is TGCGCCAGCAGCTTCCAGGACACCTACGAGCAGTACTTC. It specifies CASSFQDTYEQYF.

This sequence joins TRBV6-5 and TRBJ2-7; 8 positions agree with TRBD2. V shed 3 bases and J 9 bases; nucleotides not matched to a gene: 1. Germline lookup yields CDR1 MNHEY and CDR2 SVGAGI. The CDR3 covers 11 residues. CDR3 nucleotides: TGTGCCAGCAGTTATGGGACTAGGCAGTACTTC. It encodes CASSYGTRQYF.

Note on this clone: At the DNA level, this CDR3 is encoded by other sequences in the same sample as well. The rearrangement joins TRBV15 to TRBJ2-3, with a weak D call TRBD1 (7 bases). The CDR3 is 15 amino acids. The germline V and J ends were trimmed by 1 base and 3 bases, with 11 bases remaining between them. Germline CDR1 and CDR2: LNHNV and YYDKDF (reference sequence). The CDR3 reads CATSRGQGGTDTQYF. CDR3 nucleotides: TGTGCCACCAGCAGAGGACAGGGAGGTACAGATACGCAGTATTTT.

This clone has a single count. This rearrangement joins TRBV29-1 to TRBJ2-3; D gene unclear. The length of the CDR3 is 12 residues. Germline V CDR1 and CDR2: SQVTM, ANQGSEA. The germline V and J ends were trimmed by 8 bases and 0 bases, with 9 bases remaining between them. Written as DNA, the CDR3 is TGCAGCCCCAAGACTAGCACAGATACGCAGTATTTT. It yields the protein CSPKTSTDTQYF.

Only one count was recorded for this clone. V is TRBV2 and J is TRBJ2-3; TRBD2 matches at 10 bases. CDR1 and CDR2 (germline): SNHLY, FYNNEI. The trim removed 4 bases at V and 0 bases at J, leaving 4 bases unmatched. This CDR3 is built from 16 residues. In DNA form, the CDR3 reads TGTGCCAGCAGTGCGGGACTAGCGTCTAGCACAGATACGCAGTATTTT. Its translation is CASSAGLASSTDTQYF.

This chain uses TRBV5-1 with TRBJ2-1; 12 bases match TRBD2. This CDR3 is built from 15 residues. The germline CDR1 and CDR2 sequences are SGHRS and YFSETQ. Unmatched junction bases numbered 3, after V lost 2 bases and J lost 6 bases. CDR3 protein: CASSLPGLAGNEQFF. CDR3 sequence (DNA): TGCGCCAGCAGCTTACCGGGACTAGCGGGCAATGAGCAGTTCTTC.

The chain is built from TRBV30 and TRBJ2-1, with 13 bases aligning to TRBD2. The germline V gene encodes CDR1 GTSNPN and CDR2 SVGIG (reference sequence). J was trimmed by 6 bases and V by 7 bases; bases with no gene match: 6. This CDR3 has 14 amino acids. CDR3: CALKGLAGSNEQFF. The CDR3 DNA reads TGTGCCTTGAAGGGACTAGCGGGAAGCAATGAGCAGTTCTTC.